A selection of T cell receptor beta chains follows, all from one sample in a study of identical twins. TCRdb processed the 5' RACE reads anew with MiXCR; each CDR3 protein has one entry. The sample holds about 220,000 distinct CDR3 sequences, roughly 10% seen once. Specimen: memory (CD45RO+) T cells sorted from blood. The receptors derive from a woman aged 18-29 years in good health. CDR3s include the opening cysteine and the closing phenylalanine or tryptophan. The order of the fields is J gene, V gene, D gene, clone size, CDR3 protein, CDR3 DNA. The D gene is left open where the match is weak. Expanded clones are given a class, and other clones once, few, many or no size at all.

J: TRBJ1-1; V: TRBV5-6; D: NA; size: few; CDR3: CASSESQFTEAFF; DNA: TGTGCCAGCAGCGAGAGTCAGTTCACTGAAGCTTTCTTT
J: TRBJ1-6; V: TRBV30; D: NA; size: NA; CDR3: CAWKAGPNSPLHF; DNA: TGTGCCTGGAAGGCTGGACCCAATTCACCCCTCCACTTT
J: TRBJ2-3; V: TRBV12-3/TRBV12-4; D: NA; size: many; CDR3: CASSLVVIVGDMHADTQYF; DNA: TGTGCCAGCAGTTTAGTTGTGATAGTCGGGGACATGCATGCTGATACGCAGTATTTT
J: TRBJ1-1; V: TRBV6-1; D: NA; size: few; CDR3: CASSEPGLNTEAFF; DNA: TGTGCCAGCAGTGAACCGGGTTTGAACACTGAAGCTTTCTTT
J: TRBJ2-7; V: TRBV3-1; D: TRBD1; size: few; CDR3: CASSRQDRGFVQYF; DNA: TGTGCCAGCAGCCGCCAGGACAGGGGCTTCGTGCAGTACTTC
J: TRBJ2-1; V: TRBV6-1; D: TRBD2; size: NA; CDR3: CASIQSRGGSYNEQFF; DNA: TGTGCCAGCATCCAATCACGGGGGGGTTCCTACAATGAGCAGTTCTTC
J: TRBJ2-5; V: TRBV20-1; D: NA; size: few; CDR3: CSARLTAGTGETQYF; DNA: TGCAGTGCTAGACTCACTGCCGGGACCGGGGAGACCCAGTACTTC
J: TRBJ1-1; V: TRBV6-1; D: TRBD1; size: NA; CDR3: CASAGQPNTEAFF; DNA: TGTGCCAGCGCGGGACAGCCGAACACTGAAGCTTTCTTT
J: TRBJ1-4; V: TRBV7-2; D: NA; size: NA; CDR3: CASSLALWQGGEKLFF; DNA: TGTGCCAGCAGCTTAGCGCTCTGGCAGGGAGGTGAAAAACTGTTTTTT
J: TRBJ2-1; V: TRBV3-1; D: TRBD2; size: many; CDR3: CASSRTIPSGNNEQFF; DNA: TGTGCCAGCAGCCGTACGATTCCTAGCGGGAACAATGAGCAGTTCTTC
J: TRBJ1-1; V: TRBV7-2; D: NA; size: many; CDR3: CASSPRTEAFF; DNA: TGTGCCAGCAGCCCTCGAACTGAAGCTTTCTTT
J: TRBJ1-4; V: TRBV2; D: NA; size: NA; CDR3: CASRERSTNEKLFF; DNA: TGTGCCAGCAGAGAGCGGTCAACTAATGAAAAACTGTTTTTT
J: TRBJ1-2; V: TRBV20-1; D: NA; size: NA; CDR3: CSALGIYGYTF; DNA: TGCAGTGCGTTAGGAATCTATGGCTACACCTTC
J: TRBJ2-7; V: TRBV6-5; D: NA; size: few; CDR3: CASSYSGVLSYEQYF; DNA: TGTGCCAGCAGTTACTCAGGAGTTCTCTCCTACGAGCAGTACTTC
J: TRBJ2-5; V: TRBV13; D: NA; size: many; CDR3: CASSLRLLEETQYF; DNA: TGTGCCAGCAGCTTAAGATTATTGGAAGAGACCCAGTACTTC
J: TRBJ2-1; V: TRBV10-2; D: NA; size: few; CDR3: CASSGNSPYNEQFF; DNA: TGCGCCAGCAGTGGTAATAGTCCCTACAATGAGCAGTTCTTC